One and the same sample provided the 10 T cell receptor beta chains below, sequenced in a study of cytomegalovirus exposure and HLA in healthy donors. Libraries were prepared by immunoSEQ multiplex PCR; TCRdb keeps only in-frame clonotypes and omits some of them. In the table there are about 65,000 clones, 92% of which are singletons. The sample taken for sequencing was PBMCs. All receptors come from a woman aged 18-29 years in good health and CMV-seronegative.

The CDR3 protein is CASAADRGHNEQFF. CDR3 nucleotide sequence: TGCGCCAGCGCGGCGGACAGGGGACACAATGAGCAGTTCTTC. This sequence joins TRBV10-1 and TRBJ2-1; TRBD1 agrees at 9 bases. V lost 8 bases and J lost 5; bases outside the gene matches: 7. In germline, CDR1 is WNHNN, CDR2 SYGVQD (reference sequence). This CDR3 has 14 amino acids.

The V gene is TRBV28, the J gene TRBJ1-5; a possible D gene is TRBD1 (6 bases). The V gene lost 3 bases and the J gene lost 4 bases, with 13 bases spanning the gap. This CDR3 region has 15 residues. Germline CDR1 reads MDHEN; CDR2 reads SYDVKM. The CDR3 region is CASSFYDRKNQPQHF. In nucleotides, the CDR3 is TGTGCCAGCAGTTTTTATGACAGGAAAAATCAGCCCCAGCATTTT. Supplemented by reference TRBV28 and TRBJ1-5, the full variable domain reads DVKVTQSSRYLVKRTGEKVFLECVQDMDHENMFWYRQDPGLGLRLIYFSYDVKMKEKGDIPEGYSVSREKKERFSLILESASTNQTSMYLCASSFYDRKNQPQHFGDGTRLSIL.

V gene TRBV2 combines with J gene TRBJ1-1; 9 bases line up with TRBD1. CDR1 is SNHLY, CDR2 FYNNEI, per germline. V dropped 3 bases and J dropped 7; count of bases not matched to a gene: 9. CDR3 length equals 15 residues. The CDR3 nucleotides are TGTGCCAGCAGTGACCCCCCACAGGGGGCTGTTGAAGCTTTCTTT. This sequence encodes CASSDPPQGAVEAFF.

The chain recombines TRBV9 with TRBJ1-2; no reliable D call. This CDR3 is built from 14 residues. Germline loops: CDR1 SGDLS, CDR2 YYNGEE. With 3 bases removed from V and 4 bases from J, the gap between germline ends came to 13 bases. This CDR3 is CASSARATGYGYTF. The CDR3 nucleotides are TGTGCCAGCAGCGCGAGGGCCACCGGCTATGGCTACACCTTC.

This sequence joins TRBV5-5 and TRBJ2-3; 9 bases align to TRBD1. Losses at the gene ends were 5 bases for V and 3 bases for J; bases not matched to a gene: 7. The CDR3 consists of 15 residues. Germline assignment: CDR1 SGHKS and CDR2 YYEKEE (reference sequence). CDR3 region: CASRYTGTGTDTQYF. The CDR3 DNA reads as TGTGCCAGCAGATACACCGGGACAGGGACAGATACGCAGTATTTT.

A single count supports this clone. The chain combines TRBV6-5 with TRBJ1-6; maybe TRBD1 (6 bases). Germline V gene sequence: CDR1 MNHEY, CDR2 SVGAGI. The CDR3 length is 13 residues. Trimming removed 10 bases at V and 7 bases at J, with 14 bases between. The CDR3 reads CATGGQPNSPLHF. CDR3 DNA: TGTGCCACCGGGGGGCAGCCAAATTCACCCCTCCACTTT.

The gene calls are TRBV28 and TRBJ2-5, with D tentatively TRBD1 (6 bases). The CDR3 spans 15 residues. The V gene lost 2 bases and the J gene lost 5 bases, with 15 bases spanning the gap. Germline V gives CDR1 MDHEN, CDR2 SYDVKM. The CDR3, as DNA: TGTGCCAGCAGTTTACCCGGGTCAGGGGTGGAGACCCAGTACTTC. Translating it yields CASSLPGSGVETQYF.

J is TRBJ2-2 and V is TRBV5-1, with 9 bases fitting TRBD1. The junction had 9 bases not matched to a gene; V was cut back by 9 bases and J by 6 bases. This CDR3 contains 14 residues. Germline V CDR1 and CDR2: SGHRS, YFSETQ. CDR3: CATSWRQGAGELFF. The CDR3, as DNA: TGCGCCACCTCCTGGAGACAGGGGGCCGGGGAGCTGTTTTTT.

The V call is TRBV6-1, the J call TRBJ2-7; TRBD2 matches at 7 bases. V lost 2 bases, J lost 2 bases, and 15 bases stayed unmatched. CDR3 size: 18 residues. From germline, CDR1 is MNHNS and CDR2 SASEGT. In DNA form, the CDR3 reads TGTGCCAGCAGTGAACGGTCTAGCGGCCTTTTAAATCCCTACGAGCAGTACTTC. It encodes CASSERSSGLLNPYEQYF.

The chain has TRBV6-1 and TRBJ2-1; weak D call: TRBD2 (5 bases). The CDR3 loop spans 15 amino acids. Trimming cost V 3 bases and J 0 bases, with 9 bases left between them. CDR1 and CDR2 (germline): MNHNS, SASEGT. The CDR3 DNA reads as TGTGCCAGCAGTGAGGACTCTAGCTCCTACAATGAGCAGTTCTTC. This translates into CASSEDSSSYNEQFF.